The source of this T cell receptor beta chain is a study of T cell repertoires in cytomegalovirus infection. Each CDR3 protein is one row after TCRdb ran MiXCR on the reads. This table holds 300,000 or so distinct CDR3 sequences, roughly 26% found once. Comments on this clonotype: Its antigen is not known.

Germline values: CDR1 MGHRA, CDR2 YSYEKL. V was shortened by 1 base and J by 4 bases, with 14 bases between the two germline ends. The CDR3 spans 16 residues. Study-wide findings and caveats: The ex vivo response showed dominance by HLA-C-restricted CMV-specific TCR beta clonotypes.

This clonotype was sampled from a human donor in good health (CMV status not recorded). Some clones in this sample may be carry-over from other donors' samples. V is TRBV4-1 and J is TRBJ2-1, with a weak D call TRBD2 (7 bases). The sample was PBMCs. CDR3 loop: CASSQGRGGRYNEQFF. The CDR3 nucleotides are TGCGCCAGCAGCCAAGGAAGGGGGGGCCGATACAATGAGCAGTTCTTC.